One sample yielded the 10 T cell receptor beta chains listed below, sequenced in a study of cytomegalovirus exposure and HLA in healthy donors. The PCR had 60 Vbeta and 13 Jbeta primers. Only in-frame clones appear in the TCRdb table, and some are missing; sequencing was by immunoSEQ multiplex PCR. In the table there are around 130,000 clones, approximately 68% of which are singletons. What was sequenced was PBMCs. These receptors came from a man aged 30 to 45 in good health and CMV-seropositive.

The chain is built from TRBV6-1 and TRBJ1-6; 8 bases are shared with TRBD1. Losses at the gene ends were 1 base for V and 8 bases for J; bases not matched to a gene: 4. CDR1 and CDR2 from the germline V gene are MNHNS and SASEGT. The CDR3 consists of 15 residues. Here the CDR3 reads CASSEVGTGHSPLHF. The DNA for the CDR3 is TGTGCCAGCAGTGAAGTGGGGACAGGTCATTCACCCCTCCACTTT.

V usage is TRBV5-6 and J usage is TRBJ2-7; weak D call: TRBD1 (5 bases). V was clipped by 3 bases and J by 3 bases, with 16 bases between them. Per germline, CDR1 SGHDT and CDR2 YYEEEE. The length of the CDR3 is 15 residues. The CDR3 sequence is CASSSGPRRGYEQYF. CDR3 nucleotides: TGTGCCAGCAGCTCTGGGCCCAGAAGGGGCTACGAGCAGTACTTC.

This chain uses TRBV2 with TRBJ2-7; 9 bases align to TRBD2. Germline lookup yields CDR1 SNHLY and CDR2 FYNNEI. The CDR3 runs 15 residues. Losses at the gene ends were 5 bases for V and 3 bases for J; bases not matched to a gene: 8. DNA of the CDR3: TGTGCCAGCAGTCTCAGCGGGCGGGGGGGCTACGAGCAGTACTTC. This gives the protein CASSLSGRGGYEQYF.

This clone has more than one count but fewer than ten. V gene TRBV27 combines with J gene TRBJ2-7, with D unclear. Germline values: CDR1 MNHEY, CDR2 SMNVEV (reference sequence). The CDR3 extends over 10 amino acids. V lost 3 bases and J lost 6, with 3 bases in between. The DNA for the CDR3 is TGTGCCAGCAGTTTGGCCGAGCAGTACTTC. This sequence encodes CASSLAEQYF.

This chain joins TRBV28 and TRBJ1-1; TRBD1 is a possible D gene (5 bases). Deletions cut 7 bases from V and 2 bases from J, with 17 bases between. Germline V gene sequence: CDR1 MDHEN, CDR2 SYDVKM. There are 15 residues in the CDR3. The CDR3 DNA follows: TGTGCCAGCATCTCCCTGGGGCAAACAAACACTGAAGCTTTCTTT. This gives the protein CASISLGQTNTEAFF.

The chain joins TRBV27 to TRBJ2-2; D is uncertain. The CDR3 contains 17 residues. In germline, CDR1 is MNHEY, CDR2 SMNVEV (reference sequence). V lost 3 bases and J 2 bases, leaving 16 bases between the germline ends. The CDR3 region has the DNA TGTGCCAGCAGTTTCCTAATGTCTGCCTCAAACACCGGGGAGCTGTTTTTT. Encoded protein: CASSFLMSASNTGELFF.

This rearrangement joins TRBV7-9 to TRBJ2-7; D is uncertain. The CDR3 is 13 residues long. V was clipped by 5 bases and J by 3 bases, with 11 bases between them. The V gene's germline CDR1 is SEHNR and CDR2 FQNEAQ (reference sequence). The CDR3 spells CASSPATGYEQYF. The CDR3 DNA sequence: TGTGCCAGCAGCCCGGCCACGGGCTACGAGCAGTACTTC.

This clone was picked up a small number of times. The gene calls are TRBV28 and TRBJ2-2, with 7 bases fitting TRBD1. The CDR3 runs 16 residues. Unmatched junction bases numbered 11, after V lost 3 bases and J lost 7 bases. Germline V CDR1 and CDR2: MDHEN, SYDVKM. The chain's CDR3 is CASSLSYRGTRGELFF. The CDR3 DNA is TGTGCCAGCAGTTTGTCGTACAGGGGCACCCGCGGGGAGCTGTTTTTT.

A few counts support this clone. This rearrangement joins TRBV5-1 to TRBJ2-1; 7 bases agree with TRBD2. There are 16 residues in the CDR3. V was clipped by 1 base and J by 5 bases; unmatched bases: 9. Germline V gives CDR1 SGHRS, CDR2 YFSETQ. CDR3 sequence: CASSLWAGEGHNEQFF. CDR3 DNA: TGCGCCAGCAGCTTGTGGGCGGGAGAAGGCCACAATGAGCAGTTCTTC.

CDR3 in DNA: TGTGCCTGTAGGTCCCTTGACAGGGGGGCAGATACGCAGTATTTT. Protein product: CACRSLDRGADTQYF. This chain uses TRBV6-1 with TRBJ2-3; TRBD1 agrees at 9 bases. This CDR3 comprises 15 residues. J gave up 4 bases and V 11 bases, and 13 bases lay outside the gene matches. Germline V gene lookup returns CDR1 MNHNS and CDR2 SASEGT.